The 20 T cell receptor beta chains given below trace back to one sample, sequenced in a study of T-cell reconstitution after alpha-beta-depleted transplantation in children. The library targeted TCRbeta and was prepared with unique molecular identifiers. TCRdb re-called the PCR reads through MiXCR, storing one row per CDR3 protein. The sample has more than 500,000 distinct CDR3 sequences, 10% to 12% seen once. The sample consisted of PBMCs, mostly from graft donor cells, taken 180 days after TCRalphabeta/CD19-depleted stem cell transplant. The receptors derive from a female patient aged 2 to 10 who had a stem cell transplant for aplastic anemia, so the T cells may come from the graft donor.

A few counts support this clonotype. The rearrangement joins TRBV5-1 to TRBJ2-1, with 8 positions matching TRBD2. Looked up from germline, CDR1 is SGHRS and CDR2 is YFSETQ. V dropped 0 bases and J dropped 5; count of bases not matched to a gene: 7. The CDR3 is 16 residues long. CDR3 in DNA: TGCGCCAGCAGCTTGGCCGGGGGGGAGCCTCACAATGAGCAGTTCTTC. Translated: CASSLAGGEPHNEQFF.

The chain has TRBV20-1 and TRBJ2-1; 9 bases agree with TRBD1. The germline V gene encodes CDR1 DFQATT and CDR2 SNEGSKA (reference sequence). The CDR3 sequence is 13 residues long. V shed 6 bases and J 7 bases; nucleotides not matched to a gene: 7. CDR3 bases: TGCAGTGCCACCCGGGACAGGGCGAATGAGCAGTTCTTC. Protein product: CSATRDRANEQFF.

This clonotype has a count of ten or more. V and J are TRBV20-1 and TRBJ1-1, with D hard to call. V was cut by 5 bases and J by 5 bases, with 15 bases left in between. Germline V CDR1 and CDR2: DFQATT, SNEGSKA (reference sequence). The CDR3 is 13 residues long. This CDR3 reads CSALDRLGTEAFF. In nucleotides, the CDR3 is TGCAGTGCTTTGGACCGCCTTGGGACTGAAGCTTTCTTT.

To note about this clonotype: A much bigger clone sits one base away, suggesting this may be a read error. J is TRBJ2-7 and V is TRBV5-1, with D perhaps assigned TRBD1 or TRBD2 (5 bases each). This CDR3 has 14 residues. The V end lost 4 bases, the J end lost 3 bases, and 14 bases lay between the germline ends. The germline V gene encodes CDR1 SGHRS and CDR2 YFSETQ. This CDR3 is CASSKDGANYEQYF. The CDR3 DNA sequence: TGCGCCAGCAGCAAGGACGGGGCCAACTACGAGCAGTACTTC.

The CDR3 nucleotides are TGCGCCAGCAGCTTGCGGTCTGCGAACACCGGGGAGCTGTTTTTT. Its translation is CASSLRSANTGELFF. The genes are TRBV5-1 and TRBJ2-2; no clear D. The CDR3 has 15 amino acids. The ends were cut back, 1 base at V and 0 bases at J, with 7 bases in the middle. Germline CDR1 reads SGHRS; CDR2 reads YFSETQ. Complete variable domain (other parts from reference TRBV5-1 and TRBJ2-2): KAGVTQTPRYLIKTRGQQVTLSCSPISGHRSVSWYQQTPGQGLQFLFEYFSETQRNKGNFPGRFSGRQFSNSRSEMNVSTLELGDSALYLCASSLRSANTGELFFGEGSRLTVL.

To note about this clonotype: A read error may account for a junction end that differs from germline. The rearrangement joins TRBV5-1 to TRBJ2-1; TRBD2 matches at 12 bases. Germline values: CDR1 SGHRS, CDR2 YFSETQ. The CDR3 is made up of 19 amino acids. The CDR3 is CASSLAWLAGGRSYDEQFF. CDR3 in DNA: TGCGCCAGCAGCTTGGCCTGGCTAGCGGGAGGGCGATCCTACGATGAGCAGTTCTTC.

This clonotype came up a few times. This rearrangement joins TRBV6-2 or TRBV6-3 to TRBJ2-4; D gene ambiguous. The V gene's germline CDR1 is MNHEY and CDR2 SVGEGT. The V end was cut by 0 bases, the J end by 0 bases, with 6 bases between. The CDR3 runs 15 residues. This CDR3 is CASSYSSLAKNIQYF. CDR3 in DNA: TGTGCCAGCAGTTACTCCTCACTAGCCAAAAACATTCAGTACTTC.

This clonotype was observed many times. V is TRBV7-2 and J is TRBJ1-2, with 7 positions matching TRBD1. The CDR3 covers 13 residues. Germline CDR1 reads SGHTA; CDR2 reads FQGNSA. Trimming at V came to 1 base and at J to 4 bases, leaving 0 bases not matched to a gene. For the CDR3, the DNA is TGTGCCAGCAGCTTAGGGGACAGCTATGGCTACACCTTC. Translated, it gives CASSLGDSYGYTF.

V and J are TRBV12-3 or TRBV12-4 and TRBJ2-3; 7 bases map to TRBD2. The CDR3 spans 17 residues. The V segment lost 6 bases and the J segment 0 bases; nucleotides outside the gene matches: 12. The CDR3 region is CASRGVELADSTDTQYF. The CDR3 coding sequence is TGTGCCAGCAGGGGGGTCGAGCTAGCGGATAGCACAGATACGCAGTATTTT.

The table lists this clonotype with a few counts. CDR3 region: CASSPRGLKNTGELFF. The DNA of the CDR3 is TGTGCCAGCAGCCCTCGGGGACTAAAGAACACCGGGGAGCTGTTTTTT. The V gene is TRBV7-9, the J gene TRBJ2-2; TRBD2 matches at 7 bases. The CDR3 is 16 residues long. Germline V gives CDR1 SEHNR, CDR2 FQNEAQ (reference sequence). Germline trimming cut 5 bases from V and 1 base from J; bases unmatched to any gene: 7.

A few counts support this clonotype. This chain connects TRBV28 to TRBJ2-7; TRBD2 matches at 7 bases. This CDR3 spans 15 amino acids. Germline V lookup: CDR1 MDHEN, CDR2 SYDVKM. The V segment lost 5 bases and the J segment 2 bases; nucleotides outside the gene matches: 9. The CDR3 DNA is TGTGCCAGCAGTCCTCTGAGAGGGAGGGCCTACGAGCAGTACTTC. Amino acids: CASSPLRGRAYEQYF.

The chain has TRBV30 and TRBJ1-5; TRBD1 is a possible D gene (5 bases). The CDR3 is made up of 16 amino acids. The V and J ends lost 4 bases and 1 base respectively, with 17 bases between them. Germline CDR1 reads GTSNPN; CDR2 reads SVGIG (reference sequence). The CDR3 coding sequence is TGTGCCTGGAAGGGGCCGGGGAGAGGCAGCAATCAGCCCCAGCATTTT. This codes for CAWKGPGRGSNQPQHF.

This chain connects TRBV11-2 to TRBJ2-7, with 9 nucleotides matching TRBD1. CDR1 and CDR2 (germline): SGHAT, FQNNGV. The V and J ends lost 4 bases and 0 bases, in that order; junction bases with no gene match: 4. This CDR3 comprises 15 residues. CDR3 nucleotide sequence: TGTGCCAGCAGCTGGGGACAGGGTGGCTCCTACGAGCAGTACTTC. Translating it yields CASSWGQGGSYEQYF. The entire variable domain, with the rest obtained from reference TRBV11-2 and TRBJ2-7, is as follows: EAGVAQSPRYKIIEKRQSVAFWCNPISGHATLYWYQQILGQGPKLLIQFQNNGVVDDSQLPKDRFSAERLKGVDSTLKIQPAKLEDSAVYLCASSWGQGGSYEQYFGPGTRLTVT.

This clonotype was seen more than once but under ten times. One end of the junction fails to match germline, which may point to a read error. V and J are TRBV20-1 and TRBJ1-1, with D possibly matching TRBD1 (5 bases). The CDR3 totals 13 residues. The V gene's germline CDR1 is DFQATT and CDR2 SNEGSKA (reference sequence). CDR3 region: CSARGGGRDGRLF. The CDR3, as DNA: TGCAGTGCTAGAGGAGGAGGCCGGGACGGGCGGCTCTTT.

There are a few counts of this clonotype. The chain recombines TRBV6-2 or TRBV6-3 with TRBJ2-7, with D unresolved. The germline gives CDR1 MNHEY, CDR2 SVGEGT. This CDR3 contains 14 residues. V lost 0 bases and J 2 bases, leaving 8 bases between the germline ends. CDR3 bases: TGTGCCAGCAGTTACTCTCTCTCCCCCTACGAGCAGTACTTC. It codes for CASSYSLSPYEQYF.

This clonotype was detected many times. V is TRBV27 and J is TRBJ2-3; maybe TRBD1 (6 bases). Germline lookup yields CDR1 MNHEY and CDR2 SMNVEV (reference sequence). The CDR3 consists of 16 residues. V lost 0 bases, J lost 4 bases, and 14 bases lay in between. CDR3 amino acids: CASSLSSTGTPDTQYF. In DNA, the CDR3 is TGTGCCAGCAGTTTATCCAGTACAGGGACCCCAGATACGCAGTATTTT.

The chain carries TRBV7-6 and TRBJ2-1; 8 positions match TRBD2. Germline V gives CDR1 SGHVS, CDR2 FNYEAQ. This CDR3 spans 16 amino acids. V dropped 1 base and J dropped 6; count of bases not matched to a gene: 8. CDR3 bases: TGTGCCAGCAGCTTAGTGTTCGGGGGGGCAGCCAATGAGCAGTTCTTC. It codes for CASSLVFGGAANEQFF.

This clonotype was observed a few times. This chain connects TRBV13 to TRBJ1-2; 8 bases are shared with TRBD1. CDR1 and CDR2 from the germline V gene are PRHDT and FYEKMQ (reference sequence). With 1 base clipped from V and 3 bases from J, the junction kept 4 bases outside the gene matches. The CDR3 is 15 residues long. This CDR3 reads CASSLAGTGYYGYTF. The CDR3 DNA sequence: TGTGCCAGCAGCTTAGCCGGGACAGGATACTATGGCTACACCTTC.

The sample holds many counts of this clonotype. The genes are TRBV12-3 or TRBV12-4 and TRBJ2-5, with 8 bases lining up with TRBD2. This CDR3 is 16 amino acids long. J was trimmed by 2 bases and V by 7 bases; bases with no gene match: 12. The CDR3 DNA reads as TGTGCCAGCACCCATCTAGGTAGCGGGGTACAAGAGACCCAGTACTTC. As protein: CASTHLGSGVQETQYF.

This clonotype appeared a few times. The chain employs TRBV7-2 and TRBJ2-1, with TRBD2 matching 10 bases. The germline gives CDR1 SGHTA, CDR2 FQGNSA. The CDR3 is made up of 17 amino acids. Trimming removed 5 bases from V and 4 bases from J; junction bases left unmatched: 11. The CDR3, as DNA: TGTGCCAGCAGCCAGGGGGCTAGCGGGAGATCATACAATGAGCAGTTCTTC. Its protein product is CASSQGASGRSYNEQFF. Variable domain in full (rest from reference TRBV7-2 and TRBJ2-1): GAGVSQSPSNKVTEKGKDVELRCDPISGHTALYWYRQSLGQGLEFLIYFQGNSAPDKSGLPSDRFSAERTGGSVSTLTIQRTQQEDSAVYLCASSQGASGRSYNEQFFGPGTRLTVL.